A selection of T cell receptor beta chains follows, all from one sample in a study of blood T cell repertoires in COVID-19. The table came from immunoSEQ multiplex PCR; TCRdb's copy has only in-frame clones and leaves some out. The sample lists hundreds of thousands of clones, 80% to 90% occurring once. The source material was PBMCs or T cells enriched from blood (not recorded which). The receptors derive from a man aged 18-30 years who had recovered from COVID-19. The CDR3 runs from the conserved cysteine through the conserved F or W. The D gene is left open where the match is weak. Size values are once, few and many counts, or a class for expanded clones, and some rows have none.

V	length	size	J	D	CDR3
TRBV5-8	13	.	TRBJ2-7	TRBD2	CASSTAGGYEQYF
TRBV29-1	13	.	TRBJ1-3	.	CSVGQGSGNTIYF
TRBV18	15	.	TRBJ2-5	.	CASSPATSLRETQYF
TRBV7-9	14	.	TRBJ2-7	.	CASSLGRASYEQYF
TRBV7-2	18	.	TRBJ2-4	TRBD2	CASSLGRLADLAKNIQYF
TRBV3-1/TRBV3-2	16	.	TRBJ2-1	.	CASSQEVGAWDNEQFF
TRBV9	15	.	TRBJ1-1	.	CASSVTGGFYTEAFF
TRBV5-1	17	.	TRBJ2-1	.	CASSSPRTSGSYNEQFF
TRBV27	15	.	TRBJ2-7	TRBD1	CASSPFDGTGHEQYF
TRBV5-4	17	.	TRBJ2-3	TRBD2	CASSPVGLAGGGDTQYF
TRBV28	15	few	TRBJ1-1	.	CASSYTGTLNTEAFF
TRBV2	16	.	TRBJ2-3	TRBD2	CASSDGLVALTDTQYF
TRBV2	13	.	TRBJ2-5	.	CASSEEEGETQYF
TRBV30	14	.	TRBJ2-1	.	CAWSTGNRYNEQFF
TRBV2	14	.	TRBJ1-6	TRBD1	CASRSGTGVSPLHF
TRBV9	14	.	TRBJ1-2	.	CASSVSSGVGGYTF
TRBV20-1	14	.	TRBJ1-1	.	CSASWRGWNTEAFF
TRBV7-3	13	.	TRBJ2-2	.	CASSPTPTGELFF
TRBV7-8	15	few	TRBJ2-7	TRBD2	CASSLTGGSGYEQYF
TRBV29-1	14	.	TRBJ2-3	TRBD2	CSSSGLAEGGTQYF
TRBV5-1	14	few	TRBJ1-4	.	CASSRDSTNEKLFF
TRBV7-8	16	.	TRBJ2-7	TRBD2	CASSLAGVAGGSEQYF
TRBV2	11	.	TRBJ2-1	.	CASYAGNEQFF
TRBV7-9	19	many	TRBJ2-7	TRBD1	CASSLAYGQGLAFSYEQYF
TRBV9	15	.	TRBJ2-7	.	CASSAGGGFAYEQYF
TRBV11-2	17	once	TRBJ1-2	TRBD1	CASSLPGGQGLNYGYTF
TRBV5-6	13	.	TRBJ1-5	.	CASSLGRAQPQHF
TRBV28	17	.	TRBJ2-1	.	CASSLGRGGLIYNEQFF
TRBV2	16	.	TRBJ2-7	TRBD1	CASSGTRLDRGYEQYF
TRBV5-1	16	.	TRBJ2-7	TRBD2	CASSPGTSGRMYEQYF
TRBV5-8	14	.	TRBJ1-4	.	CASSLRLGDEKLFF
TRBV6-5	14	.	TRBJ1-1	.	CASSLQIMNTEAFF
TRBV19	13	.	TRBJ1-5	.	CASSPGGNQPQHF
TRBV7-9	15	.	TRBJ2-5	TRBD2	CASSLGASGSETQYF
TRBV18	13	.	TRBJ2-7	.	CASSGGLTYEQYF
TRBV5-1	15	.	TRBJ2-1	TRBD2	CASSLSTSGGGEQFF
TRBV3-1/TRBV3-2	18	.	TRBJ1-5	.	CASSQETGYGTPNQPQHF
TRBV24-1	13	.	TRBJ1-2	TRBD1	CATSRTGTDGYTF
TRBV27	14	.	TRBJ2-5	.	CASSSYSLKETQYF
TRBV5-6	17	few	TRBJ2-7	TRBD2	CASSLLGLAGATYEQYF
TRBV27	17	.	TRBJ2-1	TRBD1	CASSLLTRDRGYNEQFF
TRBV19	16	.	TRBJ2-1	TRBD2	CASSRRSLAGDNEQFF
TRBV19	15	.	TRBJ2-2	TRBD1	CASSPLTGGTGELFF
TRBV12-5	12	.	TRBJ1-5	.	CASGLGNQPQHF